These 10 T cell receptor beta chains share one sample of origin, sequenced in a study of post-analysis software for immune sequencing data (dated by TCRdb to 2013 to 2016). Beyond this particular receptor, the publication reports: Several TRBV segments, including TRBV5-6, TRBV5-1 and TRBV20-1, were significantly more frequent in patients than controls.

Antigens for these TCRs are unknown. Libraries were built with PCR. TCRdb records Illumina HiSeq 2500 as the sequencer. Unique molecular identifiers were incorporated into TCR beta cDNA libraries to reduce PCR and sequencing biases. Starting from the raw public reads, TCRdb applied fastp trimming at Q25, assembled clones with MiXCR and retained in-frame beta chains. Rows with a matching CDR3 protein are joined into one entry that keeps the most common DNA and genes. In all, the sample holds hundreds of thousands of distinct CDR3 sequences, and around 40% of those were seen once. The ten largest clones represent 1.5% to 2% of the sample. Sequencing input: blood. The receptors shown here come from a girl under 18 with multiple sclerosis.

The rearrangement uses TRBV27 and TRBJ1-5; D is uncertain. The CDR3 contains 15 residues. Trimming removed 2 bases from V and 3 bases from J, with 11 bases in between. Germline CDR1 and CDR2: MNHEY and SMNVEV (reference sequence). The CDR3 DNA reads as TGTGCCAGCAGTTTACTGGGAAAGGACAATCAGCCCCAGCATTTT. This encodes CASSLLGKDNQPQHF.

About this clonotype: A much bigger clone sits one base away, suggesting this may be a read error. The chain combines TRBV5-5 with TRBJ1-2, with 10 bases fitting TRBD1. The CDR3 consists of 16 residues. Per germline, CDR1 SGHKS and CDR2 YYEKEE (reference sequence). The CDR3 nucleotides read TGTGCCGGCAGCTTACCCCCGGGACAGGGGTTCCATGGCTACACCTTC. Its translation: CAGSLPPGQGFHGYTF.

CDR3 sequence: CSVGPSYNEQFF. CDR3 DNA sequence: TGCAGCGTTGGCCCCTCCTACAATGAGCAGTTCTTC. This rearrangement joins TRBV29-1 to TRBJ2-1; D gene unclear. V shed 4 bases and J shed 0 bases, with 4 bases lying between them. The V gene's germline CDR1 is SQVTM and CDR2 ANQGSEA. The CDR3 runs 12 residues.

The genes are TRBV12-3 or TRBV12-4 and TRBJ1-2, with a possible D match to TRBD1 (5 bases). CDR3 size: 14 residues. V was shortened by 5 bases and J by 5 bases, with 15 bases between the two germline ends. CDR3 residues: CASSTGTADYGYTF. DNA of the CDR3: TGTGCCAGCAGTACTGGGACGGCTGATTATGGCTACACCTTC.

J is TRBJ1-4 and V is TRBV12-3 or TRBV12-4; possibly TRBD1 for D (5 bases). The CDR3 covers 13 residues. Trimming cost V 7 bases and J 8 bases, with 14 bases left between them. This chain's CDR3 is CASKGQSREKLFF. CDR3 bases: TGTGCCAGCAAAGGACAATCTCGGGAAAAACTGTTTTTT.

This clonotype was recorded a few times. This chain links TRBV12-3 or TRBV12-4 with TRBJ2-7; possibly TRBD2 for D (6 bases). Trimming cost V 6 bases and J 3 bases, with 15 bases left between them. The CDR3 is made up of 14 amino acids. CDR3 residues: CASSPPVGGYEQYF. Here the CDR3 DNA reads TGTGCCAGCAGCCCACCGGTGGGGGGCTACGAGCAGTACTTC.

In nucleotides, the CDR3 is TGTGCCAGCAGCCAAGACGCGGTAGCGCAGACTTTCAGCACAGATACGCAGTATTTT. Its translation is CASSQDAVAQTFSTDTQYF. The rearrangement links TRBV3-1 to TRBJ2-3; perhaps TRBD2 as D (5 bases). The CDR3 sequence is 19 residues long. The germline gives CDR1 LGHDT, CDR2 YNNKEL (reference sequence). V gave up 0 bases and J gave up 0 bases, with 19 bases separating them.

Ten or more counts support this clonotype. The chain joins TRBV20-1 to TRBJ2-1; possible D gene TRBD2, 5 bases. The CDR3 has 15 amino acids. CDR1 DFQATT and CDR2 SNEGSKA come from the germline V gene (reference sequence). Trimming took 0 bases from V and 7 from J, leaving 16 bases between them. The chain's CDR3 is CSARDSGGVGNEQFF. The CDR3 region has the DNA TGCAGTGCTAGAGACTCAGGAGGAGTTGGGAATGAGCAGTTCTTC.

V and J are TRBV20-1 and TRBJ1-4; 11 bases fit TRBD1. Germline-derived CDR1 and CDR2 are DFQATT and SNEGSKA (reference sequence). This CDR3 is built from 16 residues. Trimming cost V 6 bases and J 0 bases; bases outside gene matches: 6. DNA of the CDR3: TGCAGTGCGGAGGGGACAGGGGGGGCAACTAATGAAAAACTGTTTTTT. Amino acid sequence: CSAEGTGGATNEKLFF.

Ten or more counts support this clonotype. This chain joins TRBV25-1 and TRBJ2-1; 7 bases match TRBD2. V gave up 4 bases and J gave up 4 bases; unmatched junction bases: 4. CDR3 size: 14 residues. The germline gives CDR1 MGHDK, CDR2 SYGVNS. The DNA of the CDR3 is TGTGCCAGCAGTGTCGGCGGGAGTTACAATGAGCAGTTCTTC. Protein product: CASSVGGSYNEQFF.